The present T cell receptor beta chain was sequenced within a study of patients and donors after allogeneic stem cell transplantation. The length of the CDR3 is 17 residues. The trim removed 3 bases at V and 5 bases at J, leaving 10 bases unmatched. TCRdb reprocessed the RT-PCR reads via MiXCR and lists one record per CDR3 protein. This sample yields 150,000 to 200,000 distinct CDR3 sequences, of which 30% are seen a single time; 3.2% belongs to the top ten. This rearrangement joins TRBV12-3 or TRBV12-4 to TRBJ2-1; 10 nucleotides line up with TRBD2. This sequence was found in a human donor who was either an allogeneic HSCT recipient or a stem cell or donor lymphocyte infusion donor (not recorded which). It is not recorded whose cells these are; they may come from a transplant donor. The source material was blood, either unsorted or a sorted T cell fraction (not recorded which). The DNA for the CDR3 is TGTGCCAGCAGTTTCCCGAGACTAGCGGGCCCTCACAATGAGCAGTTCTTC. Translating it yields CASSFPRLAGPHNEQFF.